The 4 T cell receptor beta chains in this list originate from one sample, sequenced in a study of blood T cell repertoires in COVID-19. The table came from immunoSEQ multiplex PCR; TCRdb's copy has only in-frame clones and leaves some out. In the table there are over 450,000 clones, about 88% of which are singletons. Sequencing was performed on peripheral blood. Every receptor here comes from a woman in her fifties or sixties with COVID-19, enrolled during active disease.

This chain joins TRBV6-2 or TRBV6-3 and TRBJ2-3, with D perhaps TRBD1 (6 bases). V lost 4 bases, J lost 3 bases, and 26 bases lay in between. The CDR3 consists of 19 residues. The germline gives CDR1 MNHEY, CDR2 SVGEGT. CDR3 protein: CASSSPLGQTVVLTDTQYF. The CDR3 nucleotides read TGTGCCAGCAGTTCTCCCCTCGGACAGACGGTCGTTTTGACAGATACGCAGTATTTT.

This clone was found once. The V and J genes are TRBV11-2 and TRBJ2-7; D might be TRBD1 (6 bases). Germline V gene lookup returns CDR1 SGHAT and CDR2 FQNNGV. V lost 5 bases to trimming and J lost 7 bases, with 6 bases between them. This CDR3 has 10 residues. The CDR3 nucleotides are TGTGCCAGCAGCCAGGGGGAGCAGTACTTC. Its protein is CASSQGEQYF.

The genes are TRBV6-1 and TRBJ1-5, with 7 bases identical to TRBD1. Germline CDR1 MNHNS, CDR2 SASEGT. Trimming took 0 bases from V and 6 from J; bases not matched to a gene: 8. This CDR3 contains 16 residues. This CDR3 reads CASSEALGRGTQPQHF. CDR3 DNA sequence: TGTGCCAGCAGTGAAGCTTTAGGCAGGGGGACTCAGCCCCAGCATTTT.

The chain couples TRBV2 to TRBJ2-3; 8 bases agree with TRBD1. In germline, CDR1 is SNHLY, CDR2 FYNNEI. V trimming: 8 bases; J trimming: 1 base; junction bases outside the gene matches: 5. CDR3 length: 14 residues. The CDR3 here is CASGQGDGTDTQYF. DNA of the CDR3: TGTGCCAGCGGACAGGGAGATGGCACAGATACGCAGTATTTT.